This record covers a single T cell receptor beta chain. The antigen remains undetermined. The CDR3 sequence is 16 residues long. The junction had 4 bases not matched to a gene; V was cut back by 0 bases and J by 1 base. Per the germline V gene, CDR1 is MGHRA and CDR2 is YSYEKL. Negative isolation yielded CD8+ and CD4+ T cells; FACS enriched TEMRA cells. The sample is drawn from a study of CD8 T cells in Susac syndrome. Study results and caveats: The study recognized that its TCR sequencing and HLA analysis covered a relatively small number of individuals.

A quantity of about 0.45 to 1 ug RNA underwent reverse transcription using random hexamers. TCRdb redid the calling of the immunoSEQ multiplex PCR reads with MiXCR, one entry per CDR3 protein. The sample consists of about 190,000 distinct CDR3 sequences, approximately 95% of them appearing once. The sample consisted of CD8+ T cells from PBMCs. The V and J genes are TRBV4-1 and TRBJ2-7; the match to TRBD2 covers 9 bases. The sequence derives from a human donor with Susac syndrome. CDR3 sequence: CASSQDRAGGSYEQYF. For the CDR3, the DNA is TGCGCCAGCAGCCAAGATCGGGCGGGAGGGTCCTACGAGCAGTACTTC.